A single T cell receptor (beta chain) is shown here with its context. This entry is derived from a study of blood T cell repertoires in COVID-19. Study overall: Samples came from the United States, Italy and Spain, spanning acute and convalescent COVID-19. The analysed material was cDNA or gDNA that came from T cells, B-cell-depleted T cells, or PBMCs.

The length of the CDR3 is 17 residues. CDR1 is SGHTS, CDR2 YDEGEE, per germline. The V segment lost 0 bases and the J segment 1 base; nucleotides outside the gene matches: 4. The authors' processing: By means of reference gene primer amplification, nucleated cell counts were estimated. Some clones are missing from TCRdb's copy, which holds only in-frame ones; the method was immunoSEQ multiplex PCR. V and J calls and clone size are those listed in that table; D and trimming were worked out from the DNA. This sample carries 470,000 or so clones, approximately 90% of them seen once, and the ten largest clones take 4% to 4.5%.

This receptor was taken from a woman aged 25 to 39 with acute or convalescent COVID-19. The V gene is TRBV5-8, the J gene TRBJ2-7; 13 positions match TRBD2. Source material: peripheral blood. CDR3 bases: TGTGCCAGCAGCTTGGGACTAGCGGGGGGCACATCCTACGAGCAGTACTTC. This sequence encodes CASSLGLAGGTSYEQYF.